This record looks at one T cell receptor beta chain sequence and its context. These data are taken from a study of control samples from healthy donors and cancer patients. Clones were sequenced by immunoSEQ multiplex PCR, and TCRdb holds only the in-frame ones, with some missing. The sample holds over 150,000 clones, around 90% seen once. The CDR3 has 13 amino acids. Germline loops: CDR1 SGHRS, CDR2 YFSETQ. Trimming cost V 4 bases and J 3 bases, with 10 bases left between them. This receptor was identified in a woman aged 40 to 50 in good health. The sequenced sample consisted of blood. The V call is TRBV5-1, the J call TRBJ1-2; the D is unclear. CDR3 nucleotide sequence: TGCGCCAGCAGCCCGGACCGGCACTATGGCTACACCTTC. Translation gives CASSPDRHYGYTF.